This T cell receptor (beta chain) was captured in a study of T-cell memory formation after mild COVID-19. Turning to the study itself: TCR clustering was largely donor specific.

The J segment lost 3 bases and the V segment lost 3 bases, leaving 5 bases of the junction unmatched. Germline assignment: CDR1 SGDLS and CDR2 YYNGEE. There are 14 residues in the CDR3. Study observations and caveats: The study detected some responding clones in pre-infection memory, suggesting cross-reactive memory joined.

As to this clonotype: Its antigen remains unidentified.

Barcoded TCR alpha and TCR beta cDNA libraries with UMIs came from 5'RACE using constant-segment primers. TCRdb redid the calling of the 5' RACE reads with MiXCR, one entry per CDR3 protein. The sample includes about 470,000 distinct CDR3 sequences, about 23% seen only once; the top ten take around 12%. The chain couples TRBV9 to TRBJ2-7; TRBD1 aligns across 8 bases. The TCR was taken from an adult woman who had mild COVID-19 (a few samples of this study predate the infection). Cell type and time point are not known. Source material: PBMCs or a T cell subset sorted from them (not recorded which). The CDR3 sequence: CASSGQGTNYEQYF. The CDR3 nucleotides are TGTGCCAGCAGCGGACAGGGGACGAACTACGAGCAGTACTTC.